The 10 T cell receptor beta chains below were found in one sample sequenced in a study of T cell repertoires in cytomegalovirus infection. TCRdb reprocessed the reads with MiXCR, giving one entry per CDR3 protein. This table has roughly 230,000 distinct CDR3 sequences, roughly 22% appearing once. The sequenced sample consisted of CD8+ T cells from PBMCs. All receptors derive from a human donor in good health (CMV status not recorded). Some clones in this sample may be carry-over from other donors' samples.

This clonotype appeared a single time. V and J are TRBV19 and TRBJ2-1; D ambiguous. Germline CDR1 and CDR2: LNHDA and SQIVND (reference sequence). This CDR3 contains 14 residues. Trimming left V 7 bases short and J 0 bases short, with 10 bases between. Here the CDR3 DNA reads TGTGCCAGTAAAGAAACAAGCTCCTACAATGAGCAGTTCTTC. Translated: CASKETSSYNEQFF.

The rearrangement joins TRBV20-1 to TRBJ1-1; 8 bases align to TRBD1. This CDR3 is 13 amino acids long. The V gene's germline CDR1 is DFQATT and CDR2 SNEGSKA (reference sequence). The J segment lost 8 bases and the V segment lost 5 bases, leaving 10 bases of the junction unmatched. DNA of the CDR3: TGCAGTGCTTTCCCGGACAGGGTACTCGAAGCTTTCTTT. Its protein product is CSAFPDRVLEAFF.

There are many counts of this clonotype. The rearrangement uses TRBV7-6 and TRBJ2-5; D remains ambiguous. The germline V gene has CDR1 SGHVS and CDR2 FNYEAQ. CDR3 size: 14 residues. V lost 5 bases and J lost 0, with 10 bases in between. The CDR3 DNA follows: TGTGCCAGCAGCCCAACACGTTACCAAGAGACCCAGTACTTC. It encodes CASSPTRYQETQYF. Drawing the rest from reference TRBV7-6 and TRBJ2-5, the complete variable domain is GAGVSQSPRYKVTKRGQDVALRCDPISGHVSLYWYRQALGQGPEFLTYFNYEAQQDKSGLPNDRFSAERPEGSISTLTIQRTEQRDSAMYRCASSPTRYQETQYFGPGTRLLVL.

This clonotype was counted a single time. The V call is TRBV11-2, the J call TRBJ2-3; 9 nucleotides line up with TRBD2. CDR1 and CDR2 from the germline V gene are SGHAT and FQNNGV. The CDR3 spans 17 residues. V lost 5 bases and J lost 0; bases outside the gene matches: 9. The CDR3 nucleotides read TGTGCCAGCAGCCAGAACCTAGCGGGGCTTAGCACAGATACGCAGTATTTT. Its protein is CASSQNLAGLSTDTQYF.

V gene TRBV7-6 combines with J gene TRBJ2-1; D not resolved. Between the trimmed V and J ends, which lost 1 base and 10 bases, there was a span of 17 bases. Per the germline V gene, CDR1 is SGHVS and CDR2 is FNYEAQ. The CDR3 extends over 15 amino acids. The CDR3 is CASSLESHRGYEQFF. In DNA, the CDR3 is TGTGCCAGCAGCTTAGAATCTCACCGAGGCTACGAGCAGTTCTTC. Based on the CDR3 plus reference TRBV7-6 and TRBJ2-1, the full variable domain is GAGVSQSPRYKVTKRGQDVALRCDPISGHVSLYWYRQALGQGPEFLTYFNYEAQQDKSGLPNDRFSAERPEGSISTLTIQRTEQRDSAMYRCASSLESHRGYEQFFGPGTRLTVL.

This chain joins TRBV2 and TRBJ1-1, with D possibly being TRBD1 (5 bases). Germline V gives CDR1 SNHLY, CDR2 FYNNEI. Trimming removed 2 bases at V and 4 bases at J, with 11 bases between. The CDR3 runs 14 residues. CDR3 nucleotide sequence: TGTGCCAGCAGTGAACGCCCAGGGATCACTGAAGCTTTCTTT. Its translation: CASSERPGITEAFF. Full variable domain (missing parts from reference TRBV2 and TRBJ1-1): EPEVTQTPSHQVTQMGQEVILRCVPISNHLYFYWYRQILGQKVEFLVSFYNNEISEKSEIFDDQFSVERPDGSNFTLKIRSTKLEDSAMYFCASSERPGITEAFFGQGTRLTVV.

This clonotype was counted ten times or more. The chain employs TRBV7-2 and TRBJ1-2, with D hard to call. V was clipped by 3 bases and J by 3 bases, with 5 bases between them. Germline-derived CDR1 and CDR2 are SGHTA and FQGNSA. This CDR3 contains 12 residues. CDR3 nucleotide sequence: TGTGCCAGCAGCTTGCAATACTATGGCTACACCTTC. Translation: CASSLQYYGYTF.

V usage is TRBV6-1 and J usage is TRBJ2-1; the match to TRBD2 covers 11 bases. V gave up 5 bases and J gave up 6 bases; unmatched junction bases: 12. Germline V gene lookup returns CDR1 MNHNS and CDR2 SASEGT. The CDR3 contains 17 residues. The CDR3 DNA reads as TGTGCCAGCAGTTATTTGGGAGCCGGGACTAGCGGCAATGAGCAGTTCTTC. Encoded protein: CASSYLGAGTSGNEQFF.

This sequence joins TRBV7-9 and TRBJ2-7; 12 bases align to TRBD2. V shed 4 bases, J shed 6 bases, and the junction held 22 bases outside the gene matches. The germline gives CDR1 SEHNR, CDR2 FQNEAQ (reference sequence). The length of the CDR3 is 20 residues. The CDR3 nucleotides are TGTGCCAGCAGCTCTGGGACTCTAGCGGGGGGGCCAGGTGAGGGCGGCGAGCAGTACTTC. It yields the protein CASSSGTLAGGPGEGGEQYF.

This clonotype turned up a few times. This rearrangement joins TRBV2 to TRBJ2-1, with 7 positions matching TRBD1. Per the germline V gene, CDR1 is SNHLY and CDR2 is FYNNEI. Trimming took 6 bases from V and 5 from J; bases not matched to a gene: 10. This CDR3 comprises 15 residues. The CDR3 here is CASSETGVLDNEQFF. The DNA for the CDR3 is TGTGCCAGCAGCGAAACAGGGGTTCTCGACAATGAGCAGTTCTTC.